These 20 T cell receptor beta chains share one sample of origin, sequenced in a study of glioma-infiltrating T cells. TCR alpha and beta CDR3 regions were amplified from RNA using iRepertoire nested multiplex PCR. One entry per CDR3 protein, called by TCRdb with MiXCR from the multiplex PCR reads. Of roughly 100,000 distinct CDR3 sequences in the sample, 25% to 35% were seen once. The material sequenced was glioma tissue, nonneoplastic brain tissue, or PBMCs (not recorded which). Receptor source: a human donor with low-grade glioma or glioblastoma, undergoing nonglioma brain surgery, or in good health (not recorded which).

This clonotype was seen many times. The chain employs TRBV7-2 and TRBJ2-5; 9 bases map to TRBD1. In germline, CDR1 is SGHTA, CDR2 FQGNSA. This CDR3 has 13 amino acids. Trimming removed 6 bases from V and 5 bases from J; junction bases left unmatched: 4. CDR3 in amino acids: CASRGQGGETQYF. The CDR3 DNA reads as TGTGCCAGCAGGGGACAGGGAGGGGAGACCCAGTACTTC.

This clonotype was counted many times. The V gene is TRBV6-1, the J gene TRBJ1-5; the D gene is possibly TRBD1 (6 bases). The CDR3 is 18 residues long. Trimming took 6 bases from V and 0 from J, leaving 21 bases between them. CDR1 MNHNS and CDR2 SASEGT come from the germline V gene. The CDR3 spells CASSQFPRGPLSNQPQHF. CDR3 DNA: TGTGCCAGCAGCCAATTTCCCAGGGGCCCCCTTAGCAATCAGCCCCAGCATTTT.

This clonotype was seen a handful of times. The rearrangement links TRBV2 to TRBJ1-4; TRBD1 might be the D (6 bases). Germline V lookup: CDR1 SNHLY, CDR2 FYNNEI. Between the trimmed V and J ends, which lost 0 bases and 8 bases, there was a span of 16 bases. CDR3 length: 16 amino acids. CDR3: CASSEAPPGGREKLFF. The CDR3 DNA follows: TGTGCCAGCAGTGAAGCCCCACCGGGGGGCAGGGAAAAACTGTTTTTT.

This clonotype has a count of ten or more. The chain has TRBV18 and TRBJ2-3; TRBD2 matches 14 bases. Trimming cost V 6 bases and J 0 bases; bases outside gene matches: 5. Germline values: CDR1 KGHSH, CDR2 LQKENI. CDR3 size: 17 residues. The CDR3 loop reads CASSGLAGGSSTDTQYF. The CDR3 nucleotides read TGTGCCAGCTCTGGACTAGCGGGGGGCTCCAGCACAGATACGCAGTATTTT. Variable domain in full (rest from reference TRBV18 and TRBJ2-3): NAGVMQNPRHLVRRRGQEARLRCSPMKGHSHVYWYRQLPEEGLKFMVYLQKENIIDESGMPKERFSAEFPKEGPSILRIQQVVRGDSAAYFCASSGLAGGSSTDTQYFGPGTRLTVL.

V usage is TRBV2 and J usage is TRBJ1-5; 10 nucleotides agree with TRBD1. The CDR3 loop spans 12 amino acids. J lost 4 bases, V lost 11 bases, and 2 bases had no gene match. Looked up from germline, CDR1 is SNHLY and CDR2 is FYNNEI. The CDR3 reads CAPDRGNQPQHF. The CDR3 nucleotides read TGTGCCCCGGACAGGGGGAATCAGCCCCAGCATTTT.

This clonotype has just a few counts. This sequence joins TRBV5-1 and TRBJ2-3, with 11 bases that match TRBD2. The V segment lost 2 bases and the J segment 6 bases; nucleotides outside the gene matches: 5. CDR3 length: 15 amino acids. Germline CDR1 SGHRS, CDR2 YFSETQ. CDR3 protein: CASSLLAGVQDTQYF. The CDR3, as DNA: TGCGCCAGCAGCTTACTAGCGGGGGTTCAGGATACGCAGTATTTT.

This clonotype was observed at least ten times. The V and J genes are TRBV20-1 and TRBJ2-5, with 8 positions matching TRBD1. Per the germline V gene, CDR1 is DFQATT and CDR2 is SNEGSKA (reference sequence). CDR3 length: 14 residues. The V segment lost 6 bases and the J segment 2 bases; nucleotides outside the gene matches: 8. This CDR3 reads CSAFYYRGQETQYF. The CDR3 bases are TGCAGTGCCTTTTATTACAGGGGGCAAGAGACCCAGTACTTC.

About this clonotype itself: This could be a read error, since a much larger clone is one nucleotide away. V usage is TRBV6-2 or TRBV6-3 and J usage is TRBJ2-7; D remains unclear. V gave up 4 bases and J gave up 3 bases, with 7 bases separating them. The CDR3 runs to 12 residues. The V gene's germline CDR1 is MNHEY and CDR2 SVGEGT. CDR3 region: CASSSYDYEQYF. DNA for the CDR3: TGTGCCAGCAGTTCGTATGACTACGAGCAGTACTTC.

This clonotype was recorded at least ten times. The CDR3 bases are TGTGCCAGCAGCTCCGGGACAGGGTTCTACAATGAGCAGTTCTTC. It codes for CASSSGTGFYNEQFF. This chain joins TRBV6-2 or TRBV6-3 and TRBJ2-1, with 9 bases aligning to TRBD1. The CDR3 is made up of 15 amino acids. The junction had 6 bases not matched to a gene; V was cut back by 6 bases and J by 3 bases. In germline, CDR1 is MNHEY, CDR2 SVGEGT.

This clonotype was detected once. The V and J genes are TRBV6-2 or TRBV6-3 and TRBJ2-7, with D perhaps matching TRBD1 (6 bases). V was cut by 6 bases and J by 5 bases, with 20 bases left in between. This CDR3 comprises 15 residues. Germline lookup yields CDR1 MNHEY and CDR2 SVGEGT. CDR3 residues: CASRPPGTRLHEQYF. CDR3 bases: TGTGCCAGCAGACCGCCCGGGACAAGACTCCACGAGCAGTACTTC.

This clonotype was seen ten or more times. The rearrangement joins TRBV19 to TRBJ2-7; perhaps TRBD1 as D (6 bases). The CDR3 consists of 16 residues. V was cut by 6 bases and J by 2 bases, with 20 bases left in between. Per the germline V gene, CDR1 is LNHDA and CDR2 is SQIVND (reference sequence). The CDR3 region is CASSGGYRTAPYEQYF. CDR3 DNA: TGTGCCAGTAGCGGAGGTTACCGGACAGCTCCCTACGAGCAGTACTTC.

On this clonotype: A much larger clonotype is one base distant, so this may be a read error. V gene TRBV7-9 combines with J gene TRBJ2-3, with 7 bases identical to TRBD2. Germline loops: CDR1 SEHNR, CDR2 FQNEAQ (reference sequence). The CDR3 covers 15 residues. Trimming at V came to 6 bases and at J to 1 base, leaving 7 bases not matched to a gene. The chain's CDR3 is CASRWRGYRTDTQYF. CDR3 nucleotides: TGTGCCAGCAGGTGGCGGGGGTACCGCACAGATACGCAGTATTTT.

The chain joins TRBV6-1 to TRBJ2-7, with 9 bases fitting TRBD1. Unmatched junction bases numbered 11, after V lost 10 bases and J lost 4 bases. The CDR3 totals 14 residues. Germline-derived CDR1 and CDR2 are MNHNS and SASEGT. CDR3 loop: CAITEGTGSYEQYF. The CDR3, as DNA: TGTGCCATCACGGAGGGGACAGGGTCGTACGAGCAGTACTTC.

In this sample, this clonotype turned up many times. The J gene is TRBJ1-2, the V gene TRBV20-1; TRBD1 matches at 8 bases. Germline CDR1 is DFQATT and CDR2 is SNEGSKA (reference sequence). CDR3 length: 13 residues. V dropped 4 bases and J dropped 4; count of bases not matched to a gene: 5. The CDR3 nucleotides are TGCAGTGCTAACGGACAGGGCGGCTATGGCTACACCTTC. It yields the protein CSANGQGGYGYTF.

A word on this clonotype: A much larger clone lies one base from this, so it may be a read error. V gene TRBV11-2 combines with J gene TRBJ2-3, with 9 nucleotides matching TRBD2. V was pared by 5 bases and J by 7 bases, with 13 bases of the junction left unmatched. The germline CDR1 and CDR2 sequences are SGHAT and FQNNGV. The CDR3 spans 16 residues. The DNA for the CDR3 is TGTGCCAGCAGCCCCCAAGGGCGGGGGGGCGAAAATACGCAGTATTTT. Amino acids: CASSPQGRGGENTQYF.

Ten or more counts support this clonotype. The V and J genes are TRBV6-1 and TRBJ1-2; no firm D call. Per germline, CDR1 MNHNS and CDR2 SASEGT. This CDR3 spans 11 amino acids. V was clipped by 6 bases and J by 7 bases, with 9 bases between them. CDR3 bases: TGTGCCAGCAGGGATGCGGGTGGCTACACCTTC. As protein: CASRDAGGYTF.

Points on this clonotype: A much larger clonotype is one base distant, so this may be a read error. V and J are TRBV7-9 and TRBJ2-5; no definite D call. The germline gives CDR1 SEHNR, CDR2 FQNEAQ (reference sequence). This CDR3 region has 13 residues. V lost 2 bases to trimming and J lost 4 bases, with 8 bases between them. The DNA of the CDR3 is TGTGCCAGCAGCTTAACGCAAGCAGAGACCCAGTACTTC. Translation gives CASSLTQAETQYF.

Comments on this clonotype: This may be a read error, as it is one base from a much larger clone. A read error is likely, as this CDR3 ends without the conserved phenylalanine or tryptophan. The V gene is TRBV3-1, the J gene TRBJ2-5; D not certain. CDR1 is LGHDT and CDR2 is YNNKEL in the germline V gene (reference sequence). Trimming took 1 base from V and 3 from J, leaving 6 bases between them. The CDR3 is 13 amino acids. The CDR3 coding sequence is TGTGCCAGCAGCCAAGGAGGAGAAGAGACCCAGTACCTC. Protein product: CASSQGGEETQYL.

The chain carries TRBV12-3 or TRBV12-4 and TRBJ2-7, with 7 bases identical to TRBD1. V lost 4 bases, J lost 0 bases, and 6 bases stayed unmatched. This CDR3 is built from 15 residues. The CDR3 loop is CASSSSQGVSYEQYF. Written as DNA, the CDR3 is TGTGCCAGCAGTTCATCCCAGGGGGTCTCCTACGAGCAGTACTTC.

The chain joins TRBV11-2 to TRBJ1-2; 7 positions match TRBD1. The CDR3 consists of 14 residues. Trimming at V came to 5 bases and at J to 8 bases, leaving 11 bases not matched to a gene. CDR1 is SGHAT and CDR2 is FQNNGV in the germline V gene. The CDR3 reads CASSNLLTGDGYTF. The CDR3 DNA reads TGTGCCAGCAGCAATCTTCTAACAGGGGACGGCTACACCTTC.